The TCR beta chain under discussion was sequenced for a study of blood T cells in healthy people across ages. For the study at large: Through template switching, about one barcoded beta molecule was captured per two T cells, as measured in model experiments. Broader study findings: Compared with aged donors, long-lived donors showed fewer expanded clones, suggesting selection. Strong correlation existed between TCR beta diversity and naive T cell percentage.

This CDR3 spans 12 amino acids. CDR1 SGHRS and CDR2 YFSETQ come from the germline V gene. This clonotype was picked up a small number of times. Its antigen is currently unknown. At one of its ends the junction is not consistent with the germline gene, which may arise from a read error. Primers used in a second PCR of roughly 7 to 12 cycles were a sample-barcoded 5' primer and a J-beta primer mix. A tag from a template-switch adaptor with 12 random nucleotides marked each cDNA molecule. TCRdb processed the 5' RACE reads anew with MiXCR; each CDR3 protein has one entry. This sample has roughly 1,800,000 distinct CDR3 sequences, with about 49% found just once.

The chain is built from TRBV5-1 and TRBJ2-5; no clear D. The sample consisted of blood. This clonotype was obtained from a middle-aged woman in good health. The CDR3 DNA is TGTGCCAGCAGTCCTGACCTCGAGACCCAGTACTTC. Its protein is CASSPDLETQYF.